A selection of T cell receptor beta chains follows, all from one sample in a study of T-cell reconstitution after alpha-beta-depleted transplantation in children. Each CDR3 protein gets one entry after TCRdb re-called the PCR reads with MiXCR. The sample comprises about 200,000 distinct CDR3 sequences, about 8.2% of which are singletons, and 35% to 40% rests with the top ten. Material: PBMCs, mostly from graft donor cells, obtained 360 days after TCRalphabeta/CD19-depleted stem cell transplant. The origin of the receptors is a male patient aged 2 to 10 who had a stem cell transplant for acute myeloid leukemia, so the T cells may come from the graft donor. CDR3s include the opening cysteine and the closing phenylalanine or tryptophan. A D gene is named only where the DNA matches it firmly. The size of a clone is reported for some rows only, either as once, few or many, or as a class for expanded clones.

J: TRBJ2-1
D: TRBD2
V: TRBV24-1
size: .
DNA: TGTGCCACCAGTCCTGCGGGGGCCTACAATGAGCAGTTCTTC
CDR3: CATSPAGAYNEQFF

J: TRBJ1-1
D: TRBD1
V: TRBV9
size: many
DNA: TGTGCCAGCAGCCTTTCGACAGGGATTGATGAAGCTTTCTTT
CDR3: CASSLSTGIDEAFF

J: TRBJ1-1
D: .
V: TRBV29-1
size: .
DNA: TGCAGCGCGTCGGGACGGATGAACACTGAAGCTTTCTTT
CDR3: CSASGRMNTEAFF

J: TRBJ2-6
D: .
V: TRBV5-1
size: few
DNA: TGCGCCAGCAGTGTGCCAGGCAGCTCTGGGGCCAACGTCCTGACTTTC
CDR3: CASSVPGSSGANVLTF

J: TRBJ2-1
D: TRBD2
V: TRBV11-3
size: .
DNA: TGTGCCAGCAGCCCGGGACTAGGCTTCAATGAGCAGTTCTTC
CDR3: CASSPGLGFNEQFF

J: TRBJ2-1
D: .
V: TRBV7-2
size: .
DNA: TGTGCCAGCAGCCTGGGGACGGATGAGCAGTTCTTC
CDR3: CASSLGTDEQFF

J: TRBJ2-3
D: TRBD2
V: TRBV12-3/TRBV12-4
size: few
DNA: TGTGCCAGCATCAACCGACTAGCGGGGGACACAGATACGCAGTATTTT
CDR3: CASINRLAGDTDTQYF

J: TRBJ2-3
D: TRBD1
V: TRBV2
size: few
DNA: TGTGCCAGCAGTCCCATGGACAGGGGTCGGGGCACAGATACGCAGTATTTT
CDR3: CASSPMDRGRGTDTQYF

J: TRBJ2-7
D: TRBD2
V: TRBV20-1
size: .
DNA: TGCAGTGCTAGATTCCTAAAAGCGGGAGGGTCGTACGAGCAGTACTTC
CDR3: CSARFLKAGGSYEQYF

J: TRBJ2-3
D: TRBD1
V: TRBV6-1
size: many
DNA: TGTGCCAGCAGGGACAGGGAGTGGCAAGATACGCAGTATTTT
CDR3: CASRDREWQDTQYF

J: TRBJ2-7
D: .
V: TRBV12-5
size: many
DNA: TGTGCTAGTGGTTTGTCCCCTTCGGGCTACGAGCAGTACTTC
CDR3: CASGLSPSGYEQYF

J: TRBJ2-5
D: TRBD2
V: TRBV12-3/TRBV12-4
size: .
DNA: TGTGCCAGCAGTTTATCGCGGGGGGACCTAGAGACCCAGTACTTC
CDR3: CASSLSRGDLETQYF

J: TRBJ2-3
D: TRBD2
V: TRBV7-2
size: many
DNA: TGTGCCAGCAGCTTAGGCCTAGCGGGGGGACCACAAGATACGCAGTATTTT
CDR3: CASSLGLAGGPQDTQYF

J: TRBJ2-2
D: TRBD2
V: TRBV24-1
size: many
DNA: TGTGCCACCAGTGATCCCGAGACTAGCGGGGCGACCGGGGAGCTGTTTTTT
CDR3: CATSDPETSGATGELFF

J: TRBJ2-1
D: TRBD1
V: TRBV20-1
size: many
DNA: TGCAGTGCTAGGACCGGGACAGGTGCAAACAATGAGCAGTTCTTC
CDR3: CSARTGTGANNEQFF

J: TRBJ2-5
D: TRBD1
V: TRBV24-1
size: many
DNA: TGTGCCACCAGTGATAGACAGGGAGAGACCCAGTACTTC
CDR3: CATSDRQGETQYF

J: TRBJ2-1
D: .
V: TRBV4-2
size: few
DNA: TGTGCCAGCAGCCAAGCCCCCAACCGGGAAGGTAATGAGCAGTTCTTC
CDR3: CASSQAPNREGNEQFF

J: TRBJ1-2
D: TRBD1
V: TRBV20-1
size: few
DNA: TGCAGTGCTGGGTCCGGGACAGGGGGCTATGGCTACACCTTC
CDR3: CSAGSGTGGYGYTF

J: TRBJ2-2
D: .
V: TRBV10-3
size: many
DNA: TGTGCCATCAGTGAGAACGTCGGCACCGGGGAGCTGTTTTTT
CDR3: CAISENVGTGELFF

J: TRBJ2-7
D: .
V: TRBV7-2
size: few
DNA: TGTGCCCCTTCACGGGCGTCCCTCGAGCAGTACTTC
CDR3: CAPSRASLEQYF

J: TRBJ2-1
D: .
V: TRBV24-1
size: few
DNA: TGTGCCACCAGTGATCCCCCGGGCAGGGGCAGCAATGAGCAGTTCTTC
CDR3: CATSDPPGRGSNEQFF

J: TRBJ1-2
D: TRBD1
V: TRBV4-2
size: many
DNA: TGTGCCAGCAGCCAAGTATCAGGACAGGGGGCTTATGGCTACACCTTC
CDR3: CASSQVSGQGAYGYTF

J: TRBJ1-5
D: TRBD1
V: TRBV29-1
size: few
DNA: TGCAGCGTTGCGGCAGGGGGTGATCAGCCCCAGCATTTT
CDR3: CSVAAGGDQPQHF

J: TRBJ1-6
D: TRBD1
V: TRBV20-1
size: many
DNA: TGCAGTGCTGAGACAGGGGGATATAATTCACCCCTCCACTTT
CDR3: CSAETGGYNSPLHF

J: TRBJ2-5
D: .
V: TRBV23-1
size: many
DNA: TGCGCCAGCAGCCCGGACGCGCGGGAGACCCAGTACTTC
CDR3: CASSPDARETQYF

J: TRBJ1-5
D: TRBD1
V: TRBV28
size: few
DNA: TGTGCCAGCAGGCGTACAGGGGGCTTTAATCAGCCCCAGCATTTT
CDR3: CASRRTGGFNQPQHF

J: TRBJ1-2
D: TRBD1
V: TRBV7-9
size: many
DNA: TGTGCCAGCAGCTCGGGGACAGGGAAGTTCTCGTTGAGCGGCTACACCTTC
CDR3: CASSSGTGKFSLSGYTF

J: TRBJ2-3
D: TRBD1
V: TRBV28
size: many
DNA: TGTGCCAGCAGTTTAACCCCCCCGACAGGGGAAGGAGATACGCAGTATTTT
CDR3: CASSLTPPTGEGDTQYF

J: TRBJ2-1
D: TRBD2
V: TRBV24-1
size: .
DNA: TGTGCCACCAGTGATTGGACTAGCGGGGGGGAGCAGTTCTTC
CDR3: CATSDWTSGGEQFF

J: TRBJ2-1
D: .
V: TRBV4-1
size: many
DNA: TGCGCCAGCAGCCAAGATCCGGTTGTGGATTCCTACAATGAGCAGTTCTTC
CDR3: CASSQDPVVDSYNEQFF

J: TRBJ1-4
D: .
V: TRBV25-1
size: few
DNA: TGTGCCAGCAGTGAATATCAGTGGGACCCGGATGAAAAACTGTTTTTT
CDR3: CASSEYQWDPDEKLFF

J: TRBJ1-2
D: .
V: TRBV4-1
size: .
DNA: TGCGCCAGCAGCCAACAGGGTAACTATGGCTACACCTTC
CDR3: CASSQQGNYGYTF

J: TRBJ2-5
D: .
V: TRBV5-1
size: many
DNA: TGCGCCAGCAGCGAATCCGGGACCCTGGGGGAGACCCAGTACTTC
CDR3: CASSESGTLGETQYF

J: TRBJ2-2
D: TRBD1
V: TRBV5-1
size: .
DNA: TGCGCCAGCACCACACTGGGACAGGGGAACACCGGGGAGCTGTTTTTT
CDR3: CASTTLGQGNTGELFF

J: TRBJ2-7
D: .
V: TRBV20-1
size: few
DNA: TGCAGTGCTAGCCCCTCCGGCGGGTTCTGGGAGCAGTACTTC
CDR3: CSASPSGGFWEQYF

J: TRBJ2-1
D: TRBD2
V: TRBV6-1
size: many
DNA: TGTGCCAGCAGTGAATTTAGCGGGGGGGAGTACAATGAGCAGTTCTTC
CDR3: CASSEFSGGEYNEQFF

J: TRBJ2-1
D: .
V: TRBV9
size: many
DNA: TGTGCCAGCAGCGTCGAACAGGGATACAATGAGCAGTTCTTC
CDR3: CASSVEQGYNEQFF

J: TRBJ2-5
D: TRBD2
V: TRBV10-3
size: .
DNA: TGTGCCACCGGACTAGCGGGCCAAGAGACCCAGTACTTC
CDR3: CATGLAGQETQYF

J: TRBJ2-3
D: .
V: TRBV6-4
size: many
DNA: TGTGCCAGCCGGGGAGCTAGCACAGATACGCAGTATTTT
CDR3: CASRGASTDTQYF

J: TRBJ2-2
D: .
V: TRBV11-2
size: .
DNA: TGTGCCAGCGGCCCGTTAGGGACGAACACCGGGGAGCTGTTTTTT
CDR3: CASGPLGTNTGELFF

J: TRBJ1-3
D: .
V: TRBV20-1
size: many
DNA: TGCAGTGCTAGAGAGGGTCTCTCTGGAAACACCATATATTTT
CDR3: CSAREGLSGNTIYF

J: TRBJ2-5
D: TRBD1
V: TRBV20-1
size: .
DNA: TGCAGTGCCACGGACAGGGGACATAAATTTCAAGAGACCCAGTACTTC
CDR3: CSATDRGHKFQETQYF